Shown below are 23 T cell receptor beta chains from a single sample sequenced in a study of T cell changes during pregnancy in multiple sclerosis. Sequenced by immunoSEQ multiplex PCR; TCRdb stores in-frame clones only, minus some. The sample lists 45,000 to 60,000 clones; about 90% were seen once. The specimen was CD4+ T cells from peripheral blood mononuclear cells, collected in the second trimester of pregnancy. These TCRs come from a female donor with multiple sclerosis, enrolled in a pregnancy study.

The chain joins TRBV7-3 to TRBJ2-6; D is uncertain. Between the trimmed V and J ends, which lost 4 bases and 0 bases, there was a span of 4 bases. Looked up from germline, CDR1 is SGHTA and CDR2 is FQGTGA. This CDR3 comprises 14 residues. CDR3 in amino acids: CASSSLSGANVLTF. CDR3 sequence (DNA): TGTGCCAGCAGCTCCCTCTCTGGGGCCAACGTCCTGACTTTC.

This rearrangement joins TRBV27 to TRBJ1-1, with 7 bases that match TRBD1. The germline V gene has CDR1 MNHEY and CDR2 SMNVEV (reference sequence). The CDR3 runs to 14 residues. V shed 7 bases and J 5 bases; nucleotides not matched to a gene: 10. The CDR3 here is CASMNGAGGTEAFF. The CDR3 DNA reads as TGTGCCAGCATGAATGGGGCAGGGGGAACTGAAGCTTTCTTT.

CDR3 sequence (DNA): TGTGCCAGCAGCCGGGGGGGGGCGGGTACGCAGTATTTT. Amino acids: CASSRGGAGTQYF. This rearrangement joins TRBV7-8 to TRBJ2-3, with 8 positions matching TRBD2. After removal of 5 bases from V and 8 bases from J, the junction contained 6 bases not matched to a gene. This CDR3 region has 13 residues. In germline, CDR1 is SGHVS, CDR2 FQNEAQ.

DNA for the CDR3: TGTGCCAGCAGCTTAGGGGTGGGGGGCTACGAGCAGTACTTC. Its translation is CASSLGVGGYEQYF. The chain employs TRBV7-2 and TRBJ2-7, with D possibly matching TRBD2 (6 bases). Trimming shortened V by 1 base and J by 3 bases, and 10 bases separated the two germline ends. Germline V gene sequence: CDR1 SGHTA, CDR2 FQGNSA. The CDR3 covers 14 residues.

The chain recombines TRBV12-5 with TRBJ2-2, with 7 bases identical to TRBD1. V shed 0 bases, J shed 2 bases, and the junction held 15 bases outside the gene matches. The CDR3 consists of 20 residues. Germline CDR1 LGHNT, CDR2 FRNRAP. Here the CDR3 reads CASGLVHETGFLSNTGELFF. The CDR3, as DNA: TGTGCTAGTGGTTTGGTACATGAGACAGGGTTTTTGTCAAACACCGGGGAGCTGTTTTTT.

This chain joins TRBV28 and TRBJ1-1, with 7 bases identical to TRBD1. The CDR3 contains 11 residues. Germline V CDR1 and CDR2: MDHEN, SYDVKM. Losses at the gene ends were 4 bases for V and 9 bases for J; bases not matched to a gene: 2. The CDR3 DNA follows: TGTGCCAGCAGTTCAGGGGGGAAAGCTTTCTTT. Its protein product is CASSSGGKAFF.

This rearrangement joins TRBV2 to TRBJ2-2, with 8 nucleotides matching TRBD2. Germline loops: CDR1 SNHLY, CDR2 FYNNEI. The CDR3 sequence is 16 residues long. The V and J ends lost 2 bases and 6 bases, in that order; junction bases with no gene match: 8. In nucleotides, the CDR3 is TGTGCCAGCAGTGAACGGAGCGGGAGAAGTTCCGGGGAGCTGTTTTTT. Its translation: CASSERSGRSSGELFF.

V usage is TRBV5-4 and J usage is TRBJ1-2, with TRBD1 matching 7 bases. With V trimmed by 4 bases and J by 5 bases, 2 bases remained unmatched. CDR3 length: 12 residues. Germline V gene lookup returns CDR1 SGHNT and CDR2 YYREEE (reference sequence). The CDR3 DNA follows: TGTGCCAGCAGCCCGACAGGGTATGGCTACACCTTC. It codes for CASSPTGYGYTF. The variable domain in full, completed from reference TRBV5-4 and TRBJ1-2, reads ETGVTQSPTHLIKTRGQQVTLRCSSQSGHNTVSWYQQALGQGPQFIFQYYREEENGRGNFPPRFSGLQFPNYSSELNVNALELDDSALYLCASSPTGYGYTFGSGTRLTVV.

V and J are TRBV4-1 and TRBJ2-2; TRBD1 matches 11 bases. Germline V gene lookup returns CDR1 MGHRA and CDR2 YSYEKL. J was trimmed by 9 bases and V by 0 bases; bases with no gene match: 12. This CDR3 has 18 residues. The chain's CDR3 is CASSQDLGGTGGWRELFF. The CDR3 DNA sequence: TGCGCCAGCAGCCAAGATCTTGGGGGGACAGGGGGTTGGAGGGAGCTGTTTTTT.

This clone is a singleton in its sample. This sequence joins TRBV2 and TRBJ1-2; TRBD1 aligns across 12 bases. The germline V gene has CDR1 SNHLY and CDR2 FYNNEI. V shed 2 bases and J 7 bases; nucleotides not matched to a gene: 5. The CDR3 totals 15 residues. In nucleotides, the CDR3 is TGTGCCAGCAGTGAAAGGGGACAGGGGGCCCCTGGCTACACCTTC. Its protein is CASSERGQGAPGYTF.

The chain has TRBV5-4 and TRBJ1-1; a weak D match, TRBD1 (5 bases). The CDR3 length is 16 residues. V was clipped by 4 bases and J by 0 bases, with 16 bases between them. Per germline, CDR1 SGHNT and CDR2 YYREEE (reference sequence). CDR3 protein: CASSLGGTALNTEAFF. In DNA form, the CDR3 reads TGTGCCAGCAGCCTAGGAGGGACGGCGTTGAACACTGAAGCTTTCTTT.

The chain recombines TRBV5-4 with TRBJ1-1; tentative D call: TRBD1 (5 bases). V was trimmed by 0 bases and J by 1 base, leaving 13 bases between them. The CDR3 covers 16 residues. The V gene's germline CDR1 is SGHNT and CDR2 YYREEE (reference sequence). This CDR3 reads CASSLGVGGSNTEAFF. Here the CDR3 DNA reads TGTGCCAGCAGCTTGGGCGTCGGGGGGTCGAACACTGAAGCTTTCTTT.

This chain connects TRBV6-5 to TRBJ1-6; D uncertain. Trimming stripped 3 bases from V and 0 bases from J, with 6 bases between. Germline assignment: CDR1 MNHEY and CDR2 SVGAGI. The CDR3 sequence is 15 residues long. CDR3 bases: TGTGCCAGCAGTTATCTTAGCTCCTATAATTCACCCCTCCACTTT. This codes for CASSYLSSYNSPLHF.

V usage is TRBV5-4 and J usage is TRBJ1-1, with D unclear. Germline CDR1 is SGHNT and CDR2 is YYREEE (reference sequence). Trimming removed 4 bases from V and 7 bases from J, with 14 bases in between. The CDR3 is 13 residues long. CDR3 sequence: CASSRGSLNEAFF. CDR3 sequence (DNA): TGTGCCAGCAGCCGCGGGAGCTTAAATGAAGCTTTCTTT. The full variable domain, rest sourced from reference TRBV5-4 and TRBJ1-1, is ETGVTQSPTHLIKTRGQQVTLRCSSQSGHNTVSWYQQALGQGPQFIFQYYREEENGRGNFPPRFSGLQFPNYSSELNVNALELDDSALYLCASSRGSLNEAFFGQGTRLTVV.

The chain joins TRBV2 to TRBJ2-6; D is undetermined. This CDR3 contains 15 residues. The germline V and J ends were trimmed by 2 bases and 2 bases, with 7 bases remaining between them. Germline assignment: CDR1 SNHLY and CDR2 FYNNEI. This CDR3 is CASSERQAGANVLTF. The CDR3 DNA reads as TGTGCCAGCAGTGAACGTCAGGCTGGGGCCAACGTCCTGACTTTC.

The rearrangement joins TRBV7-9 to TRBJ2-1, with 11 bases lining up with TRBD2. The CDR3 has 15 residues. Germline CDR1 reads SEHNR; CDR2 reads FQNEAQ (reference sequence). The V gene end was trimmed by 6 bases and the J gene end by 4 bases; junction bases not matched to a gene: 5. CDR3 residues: CASSSGLAGYNEQFF. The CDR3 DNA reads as TGTGCCAGCAGTTCAGGACTAGCGGGTTACAATGAGCAGTTCTTC.

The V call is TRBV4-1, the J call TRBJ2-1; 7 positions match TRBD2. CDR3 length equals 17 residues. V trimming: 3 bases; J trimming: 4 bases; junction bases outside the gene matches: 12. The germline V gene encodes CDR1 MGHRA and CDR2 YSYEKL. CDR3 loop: CASSQGGFEVLYNEQFF. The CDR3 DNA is TGCGCCAGCAGCCAGGGGGGGTTCGAGGTCCTATACAATGAGCAGTTCTTC.

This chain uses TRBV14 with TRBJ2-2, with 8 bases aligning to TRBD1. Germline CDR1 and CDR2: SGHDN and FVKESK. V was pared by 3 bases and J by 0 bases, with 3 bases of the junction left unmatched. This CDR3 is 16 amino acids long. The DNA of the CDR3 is TGTGCCAGCAGCCAGAGGACAGGGCCGAACACCGGGGAGCTGTTTTTT. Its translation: CASSQRTGPNTGELFF.

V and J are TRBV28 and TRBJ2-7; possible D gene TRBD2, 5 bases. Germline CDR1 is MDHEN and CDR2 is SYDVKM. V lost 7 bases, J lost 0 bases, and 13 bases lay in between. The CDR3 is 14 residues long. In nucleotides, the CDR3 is TGTGCCAGCACCTTAAGGACTGCCTCCTACGAGCAGTACTTC. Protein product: CASTLRTASYEQYF. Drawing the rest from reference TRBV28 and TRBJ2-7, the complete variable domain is DVKVTQSSRYLVKRTGEKVFLECVQDMDHENMFWYRQDPGLGLRLIYFSYDVKMKEKGDIPEGYSVSREKKERFSLILESASTNQTSMYLCASTLRTASYEQYFGPGTRLTVT.

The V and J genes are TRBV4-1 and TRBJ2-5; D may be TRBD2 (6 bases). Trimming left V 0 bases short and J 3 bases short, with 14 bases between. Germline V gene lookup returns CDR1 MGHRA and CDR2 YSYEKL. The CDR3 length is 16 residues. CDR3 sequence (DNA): TGCGCCAGCAGCCAAGAACGTTGGGACTCAAAAGAGACCCAGTACTTC. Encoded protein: CASSQERWDSKETQYF.

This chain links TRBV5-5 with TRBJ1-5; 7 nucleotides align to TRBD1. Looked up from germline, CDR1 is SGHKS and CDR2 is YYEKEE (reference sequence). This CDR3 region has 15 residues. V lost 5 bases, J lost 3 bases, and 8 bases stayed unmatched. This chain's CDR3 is CASSRQTGVNQPQHF. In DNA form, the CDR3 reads TGTGCCAGCAGTCGGCAAACAGGGGTCAATCAGCCCCAGCATTTT.

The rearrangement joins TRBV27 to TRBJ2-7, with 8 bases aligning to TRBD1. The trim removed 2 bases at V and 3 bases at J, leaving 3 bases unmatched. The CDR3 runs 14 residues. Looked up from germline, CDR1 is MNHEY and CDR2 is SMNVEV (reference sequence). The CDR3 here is CASSLGTGSYEQYF. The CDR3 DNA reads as TGTGCCAGCAGTTTAGGGACAGGAAGCTACGAGCAGTACTTC.

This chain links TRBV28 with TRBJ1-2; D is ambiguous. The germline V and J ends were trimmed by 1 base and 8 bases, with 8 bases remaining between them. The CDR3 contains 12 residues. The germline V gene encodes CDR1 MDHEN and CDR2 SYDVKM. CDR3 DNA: TGTGCCAGCAGTTTATTGCGGGTAGGCTACACCTTC. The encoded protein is CASSLLRVGYTF.